The 11 T cell receptor beta chains below were found in one sample sequenced in a study of shared T cell receptors in the human thymus. Generated by immunoSEQ multiplex PCR, the TCRdb table keeps only in-frame clones and is missing some. The sample contains 720,000 or so clones, 80% to 90% of which appear only once. This same sample was also part of a study on human thymus T cells.

The sequencing sample was made of thymocytes. The receptors stem from a girl in the first two years of life with a congenital heart defect.

The V and J genes are TRBV4-1 and TRBJ1-1; D not certain. This CDR3 has 18 amino acids. Per germline, CDR1 MGHRA and CDR2 YSYEKL. V was clipped by 0 bases and J by 0 bases, with 17 bases between them. The CDR3 reads CASSQDDRVSGLNTEAFF. CDR3 nucleotides: TGCGCCAGCAGCCAAGATGACCGGGTCTCTGGGTTGAACACTGAAGCTTTCTTT.

The chain recombines TRBV7-9 with TRBJ2-5, with 16 bases matching TRBD2. Germline values: CDR1 SEHNR, CDR2 FQNEAQ (reference sequence). The V gene end was trimmed by 4 bases and the J gene end by 5 bases; junction bases not matched to a gene: 7. This CDR3 has 17 residues. The CDR3 bases are TGTGCCAGCAGCTCACCGGGACTAGCGGGGGGGCCGGAGACCCAGTACTTC. It yields the protein CASSSPGLAGGPETQYF. Full variable domain (rest looked up from reference TRBV7-9 and TRBJ2-5): DTGVSQNPRHKITKRGQNVTFRCDPISEHNRLYWYRQTLGQGPEFLTYFQNEAQLEKSRLLSDRFSAERPKGSFSTLEIQRTEQGDSAMYLCASSSPGLAGGPETQYFGPGTRLLVL.

Written as DNA, the CDR3 is TGTGCCAGCAGCTTGCGGACATATCTGAACACTGAAGCTTTCTTT. Amino acid sequence: CASSLRTYLNTEAFF. V is TRBV7-9 and J is TRBJ1-1; weak D call: TRBD1 (5 bases). CDR1 and CDR2 from the germline V gene are SEHNR and FQNEAQ (reference sequence). The length of the CDR3 is 15 residues. V was cut by 3 bases and J by 0 bases, with 11 bases left in between.

The chain recombines TRBV5-5 with TRBJ1-4; D is ambiguous. V was trimmed by 0 bases and J by 3 bases, leaving 18 bases between them. There are 18 residues in the CDR3. The germline V gene has CDR1 SGHKS and CDR2 YYEKEE (reference sequence). The CDR3 sequence is CASSLAERRICPNEKLFF. In DNA, the CDR3 is TGTGCCAGCAGCTTGGCCGAACGGCGGATCTGCCCTAATGAAAAACTGTTTTTT.

This clone was recorded once. The CDR3 spells CATSSSDRVQPQHF. The CDR3 bases are TGTGCCACCAGCTCCTCGGACAGGGTGCAGCCCCAGCATTTT. This rearrangement joins TRBV15 to TRBJ1-5; 8 positions agree with TRBD1. The CDR3 extends over 14 amino acids. V lost 5 bases, J lost 7 bases, and 7 bases stayed unmatched. Per the germline V gene, CDR1 is LNHNV and CDR2 is YYDKDF (reference sequence).

This chain links TRBV5-1 with TRBJ1-2; 7 bases match TRBD1. The CDR3 sequence is 15 residues long. The V gene end was trimmed by 3 bases and the J gene end by 0 bases; junction bases not matched to a gene: 5. The germline V gene has CDR1 SGHRS and CDR2 YFSETQ. DNA of the CDR3: TGCGCCAGCAGCTCCAGACAGGGCTCTAACTATGGCTACACCTTC. As protein: CASSSRQGSNYGYTF.

The chain couples TRBV10-2 to TRBJ2-1; 8 bases match TRBD1. Germline lookup yields CDR1 WSHSY and CDR2 SAAADI. The CDR3 extends over 14 amino acids. Trimming took 6 bases from V and 5 from J; bases not matched to a gene: 6. The DNA of the CDR3 is TGCGCCAGCAGGAGGCAGGGGGCCCACAATGAGCAGTTCTTC. Protein: CASRRQGAHNEQFF.

J is TRBJ2-1 and V is TRBV5-1, with 9 nucleotides matching TRBD1. Germline-derived CDR1 and CDR2 are SGHRS and YFSETQ. This CDR3 contains 15 residues. Trimming at V came to 4 bases and at J to 8 bases, leaving 10 bases not matched to a gene. CDR3 DNA: TGCGCCAGCAGCCTTATTAACAGGGGGCCGGATGAGCAGTTCTTC. Its protein is CASSLINRGPDEQFF.

DNA of the CDR3: TGTGCCAGCAGCGTAGATGGAGGGAGGTGGGACACTGAAGCTTTCTTT. This encodes CASSVDGGRWDTEAFF. This sequence joins TRBV9 and TRBJ1-1; D is ambiguous. CDR1 SGDLS and CDR2 YYNGEE come from the germline V gene. V was pared by 0 bases and J by 3 bases, with 15 bases between. The CDR3 is 16 residues long.

The chain has TRBV6-5 and TRBJ1-1, with unresolved D. The CDR3 runs to 15 residues. In germline, CDR1 is MNHEY, CDR2 SVGAGI. Trimming pared 2 bases from V and 3 bases from J, leaving 13 bases between. DNA of the CDR3: TGTGCCAGCAGTTACCGTAGGGAGGTAGACACTGAAGCTTTCTTT. It encodes CASSYRREVDTEAFF.

V and J are TRBV25-1 and TRBJ1-1; no clear D gene. Germline CDR1 reads MGHDK; CDR2 reads SYGVNS. The CDR3 totals 17 residues. The ends were cut back, 4 bases at V and 0 bases at J, with 18 bases in the middle. The CDR3 region is CASSAPRAGSVNTEAFF. CDR3 sequence (DNA): TGTGCCAGCAGTGCGCCTAGGGCGGGGAGTGTGAACACTGAAGCTTTCTTT.